The clone carrying this T cell receptor beta chain was detected only once. The data are from a study of blood T cell repertoires in COVID-19. This CDR3 spans 15 amino acids. The J segment lost 5 bases and the V segment lost 1 base, leaving 6 bases of the junction unmatched. The germline V gene has CDR1 MGHRA and CDR2 YSYEKL. Sequencing used immunoSEQ multiplex PCR; TCRdb keeps in-frame clones, though not all of them. The table has 150,000 to 200,000 clones, 80% to 90% seen once. The V and J genes are TRBV4-1 and TRBJ2-7, with 9 bases matching TRBD2. The origin of this receptor is a woman of 80 years or more with COVID-19, enrolled during active disease. The sequenced sample was peripheral blood. CDR3: CASSQGLREGHEQYF. The CDR3 bases are TGCGCCAGCAGCCAAGGGTTGCGGGAGGGCCACGAGCAGTACTTC.